This T cell receptor beta chain was sequenced during a study of immune characterization of retroperitoneal liposarcoma (dated by TCRdb to between 2017 and 2020). From the cysteine up to the phenylalanine, the CDR3 has a length of 16 residues. Only the CDR3 region is kept as DNA, spanning 48 bases read in frame from base 1. The germline V gene specifies KGHDR as CDR1 and SFDVKD as CDR2. A note on this clonotype: Which antigen it targets is not known. No base-level quality is on record; no much larger clone is a single base apart.

Library preparation used PCR. These reads were obtained on a NextSeq 500. In-frame beta chains were kept once TCRdb had trimmed the public reads at Q25 with fastp and called clones with MiXCR. Here each entry gathers all rows of one CDR3 protein and keeps the most common genes and DNA. For this sample there are 10,000 or so distinct CDR3 sequences; about 27% appear just once. Clones ranked in the top ten supply about 8.5% of the sample. The rearrangement joined TRBV24-1 to TRBJ2-1; the best D guess is TRBD1, with 5 bases matching. The last part of the DNA fits TRBJ2-7 better; the J call may be wrong. The TCR sequence derives from a female donor with retroperitoneal liposarcoma. Sequencing was carried out using tumor tissue. The DNA reads as follows: TGTGCCACCAGTGATCCACAGGATGGGCTGGGCAATGAGCAGTACTTC. It translates to CATSDPQDGLGNEQYF.